This T cell receptor beta chain was documented in a study of CD8 T cells in ankylosing spondylitis. Study results and limitations: Ankylosing spondylitis blood appeared to carry a characteristic TCR beta motif of roughly eight highly homologous variants. CD8+ by phenotype, disease-linked clones were relatively rare in peripheral blood. Earlier work had already found some motif variants in reactive arthritis synovial fluid and blood.

Of note for this clonotype: Its antigen remains unidentified.

CDR3 length: 13 amino acids. The germline V and J ends were trimmed by 4 bases and 1 base, with 10 bases remaining between them. Germline-derived CDR1 and CDR2 are SQVTM and ANQGSEA. TCRdb ran MiXCR on the 5' RACE reads and lists one entry per CDR3 protein. Among some 150,000 distinct CDR3 sequences listed, around 42% were seen once. V is TRBV29-1 and J is TRBJ1-2; D gene uncertain. The sequence was collected from a male donor with ankylosing spondylitis. Sequencing was done on a sample of synovial fluid, either unsorted or a sorted T cell fraction (not recorded which). CDR3 sequence reads: CSVVALLNYGYTF. The CDR3 DNA sequence: TGCAGCGTTGTAGCTCTTCTTAACTATGGCTACACCTTC. Full variable domain (outside the CDR3, taken from reference TRBV29-1 and TRBJ1-2): SAVISQKPSRDICQRGTSLTIQCQVDSQVTMMFWYRQQPGQSLTLIATANQGSEATYESGFVIDKFPISRPNLTFSTLTVSNMSPEDSSIYLCSVVALLNYGYTFGSGTRLTVV.